These 10 T cell receptor beta chains originate from one sample sequenced in a study of blood T cells in healthy people across ages. PCR was performed a second time for about 7 to 12 cycles using a sample-barcoded 5' primer and a J-beta primer mix. One entry per CDR3 protein results from TCRdb running MiXCR on the 5' RACE reads. The sample holds approximately 960,000 distinct CDR3 sequences, roughly 29% seen once. This sample also appeared in a second study, on T cells of mothers and their children.

Sequencing input: blood. These TCRs come from a woman between 40 and 55 years old in good health.

Many counts were recorded for this clonotype. V is TRBV20-1 and J is TRBJ2-7, with TRBD1 matching over 10 bases. V lost 6 bases, J lost 3 bases, and 2 bases stayed unmatched. The CDR3 runs 12 residues. Germline V gene lookup returns CDR1 DFQATT and CDR2 SNEGSKA (reference sequence). CDR3 loop: CSAGQGNYEQYF. Here the CDR3 DNA reads TGCAGTGCGGGACAGGGGAACTACGAGCAGTACTTC.

This clonotype was counted a few times. The V call is TRBV9, the J call TRBJ1-6; D remains unclear. Trimming took off 4 bases at V and 0 bases at J, with 11 bases between the two ends. Germline lookup yields CDR1 SGDLS and CDR2 YYNGEE. This CDR3 is 16 amino acids long. The CDR3 nucleotides are TGTGCCAGCAGCACCCGAGAGAGCTCCTATAATTCACCCCTCCACTTT. Protein: CASSTRESSYNSPLHF.

This clonotype was seen at least ten times. This chain uses TRBV20-1 with TRBJ1-5, with TRBD1 matching 7 bases. Germline V lookup: CDR1 DFQATT, CDR2 SNEGSKA (reference sequence). CDR3 length: 11 amino acids. With 6 bases clipped from V and 12 bases from J, the junction kept 8 bases outside the gene matches. CDR3 loop: CSALGQSNQHF. In DNA, the CDR3 is TGCAGTGCCCTGGGACAGTCAAACCAGCATTTT.

This clonotype has just a few counts. The genes are TRBV7-9 and TRBJ1-2; D unclear. Germline CDR1 reads SEHNR; CDR2 reads FQNEAQ (reference sequence). Trimming pared 1 base from V and 4 bases from J, leaving 16 bases between. The CDR3 length is 16 residues. The CDR3 loop reads CASSLVNSPPFYGYTF. DNA for the CDR3: TGTGCCAGCAGCTTAGTAAACAGCCCACCCTTCTATGGCTACACCTTC.

This clonotype was seen more than once but under ten times. The chain couples TRBV6-2 or TRBV6-3 to TRBJ2-7, with 7 bases fitting TRBD1. Trimming removed 5 bases from V and 4 bases from J; junction bases left unmatched: 11. The CDR3 contains 15 residues. From germline, CDR1 is MNHEY and CDR2 SVGEGT. CDR3 protein: CASSMDRRPSYEQYF. CDR3 sequence (DNA): TGTGCCAGCAGTATGGACAGGCGCCCATCTTACGAGCAGTACTTC.

A note on this clonotype: A much larger clone sits a single nucleotide away, making a read error possible. The rearrangement uses TRBV15 and TRBJ2-5; 8 bases are a match to TRBD1. The closer fit of TRBJ2-7 to the DNA end suggests the J call may be wrong. The CDR3 has 15 amino acids. Germline V gene sequence: CDR1 LNHNV, CDR2 YYDKDF (reference sequence). CDR3 nucleotides: TGTGCCACCAGCAGAGCAGGACAGGGTGCTGGCGAGCAGTACTTC. Translating it yields CATSRAGQGAGEQYF.

The chain employs TRBV5-1 and TRBJ2-5, with D hard to call. This CDR3 region has 14 residues. Trimming took off 0 bases at V and 5 bases at J, with 11 bases between the two ends. Per germline, CDR1 SGHRS and CDR2 YFSETQ. This chain's CDR3 is CASSLGLVGETQYF. As DNA, the CDR3 is TGCGCCAGCAGCTTGGGTCTGGTCGGGGAGACCCAGTACTTC.

The chain is built from TRBV12-3 or TRBV12-4 and TRBJ1-1; a weak D match, TRBD1 (5 bases). The V end was cut by 7 bases, the J end by 12 bases, with 21 bases between. This CDR3 is 13 amino acids long. The CDR3 region has the DNA TGTGCCAGCACCATGCCGGGACGTCTGGGCACTTTCTTT. It encodes CASTMPGRLGTFF.

A remark on this clonotype: A much larger clone differs by one base, so this may be a read error. This chain links TRBV28 with TRBJ2-5; D may be TRBD1 (5 bases). Matching the DNA end better, TRBJ2-7 makes the J call doubtful. This CDR3 has 14 residues. The V gene's germline CDR1 is MDHEN and CDR2 SYDVKM. CDR3 in amino acids: CASRRNRGIYEQYF. The CDR3 DNA follows: TGTGCCAGCAGACGAAATAGGGGAATCTACGAGCAGTACTTC.

The rearrangement joins TRBV27 to TRBJ2-5, with D perhaps TRBD1 (5 bases). The J call may be in error: the DNA end matches TRBJ2-1 better. The CDR3 length is 15 residues. Germline-derived CDR1 and CDR2 are MNHEY and SMNVEV (reference sequence). In DNA form, the CDR3 reads TGTGCCAGCAAGGGGCACACCACCCTCCAAGAGACCCAGTTCTTC. Amino acid sequence: CASKGHTTLQETQFF.